This TCR beta chain was identified in a study of beta chain features in type 1 diabetes listed by TCRdb under 2018. Background on the whole study: Patients and healthy donors did not differ in mean age, gender distribution, total cell number or subset yield. In the study, TCRB repertoires of sorted circulating CD4+ T cell subsets from recently diagnosed type 1 diabetes patients were compared with those of matched healthy donors. Naive and central memory subsets were obtained from all 30 or so donors, but regulatory and stem cell-like memory subsets were isolated from only 8 patients and roughly eight healthy donors. A total of 107,917,701 sorted cells were examined across all samples, and the number of cells per subset was strongly correlated with RNA yield.

Study-wide conclusions, independent of this receptor: A moderate but significant shortening of TCRB CDR3 length was observed in type 1 diabetes patients in all four CD4+ subsets. Fewer insertions and more nucleotide deletions at VDJ recombination sites were observed in patients with type 1 diabetes, implying thymic rearrangement abnormalities. Sequencing cDNA rather than genomic DNA could over-represent highly expressing activated cells, although activation and CD3 levels did not differ between groups. Naive, central memory and regulatory TCRB repertoires appeared to be more alike among patients than among healthy donors. Shorter templates might have been favored by PCR, but patient and control samples were amplified and corrected together, so both groups would have been affected equally by any skew. HLA sub-analyses involved small numbers of individuals, so any influence of HLA type on TCRB rearrangement remained unresolved.

All of the isolated RNA was reverse transcribed with the High Capacity cDNA Reverse Transcription Kit, so expressed TCRB transcripts were sequenced. Deep immunoSEQ sequencing was applied to naive, central memory and regulatory T cell samples, giving an average of about 3.8 million total reads per sample. After sorted cells were lysed in RLT buffer, RNA was extracted with DNase-treated RNeasy Micro or Mini kits, with the choice depending on cell number. Each cell subset was processed separately to prevent cross-contamination, with patient and healthy donor samples processed together. The immunoSEQ multiplex PCR was used to amplify TCRB sequences from cDNA, generating 87-bp fragments that spanned the CDR3 region. Sequencing of the amplicons was done on the Illumina HiSeq platform. The original pipeline was this. PCR bias was corrected computationally using synthetic template baselines, and reads within Hamming distance 2 were collapsed, with unmergeable singletons discarded. Reads were aligned to IMGT to assign V, D and J genes, CDR3 length, and insertions or deletions at six rearrangement sites. Within each subset, clonotype counts were normalized to sorted cell number, after which true diversity and Gini coefficients were computed with the tcR R package. Repertoire sharing was quantified using the overlap coefficient calculated on TCRB nucleotide sequences. Out-of-frame TCRB sequences from naive cells were analyzed to stand in for the pre-selection repertoire. Here the immuneACCESS table is served through TCRdb, limited to in-frame sequences with V and J called. Missing clones are a known gap in these copies; in checked studies unresolved V genes cover under half, and the rest lacks a known reason. V, J and clone size reflect that table, while D and trimming were determined from the DNA. The table for this sample lists 640,000 or so clones; about 14% of them were counted only once. In total, the top ten clones hold nearly 0.04% of the sample.

The CDR3, from cysteine to phenylalanine, totals 10 residues. Only the CDR3 portion is preserved as DNA: 30 bases, with reading frame beginning at the first base. Sequences MNHEY (CDR1) and SMNVEV (CDR2) are obtained from the germline V gene (reference sequence). The germline V end is reduced by 7 bases and the J end by 15 bases; junction bases left unmatched: 6. A single peripheral blood draw of about 116 mL on average was collected from each donor into heparinised tubes. Naive, central memory, regulatory and stem cell-like memory CD4+ T cells were sorted on a BD FACSAria II using a panel including CD45RO, CCR7, CD25, CD127, CD95 and CD27. Every sorted population had a purity above 95%. Right away, PBMCs were isolated by Lymphoprep density gradient centrifugation and were stained directly, with no culture step. So that batch effects would be minimized, each experiment stained and sorted samples in pairs, pairing one healthy donor with one patient.

This clone was seen only a few times. Its recognized antigen is unknown. No much larger clone is present one base from it, and per-base qualities are unavailable. The sequence links TRBV27 to TRBJ2-1; TRBD1 agrees with 7 junctional bases. This TCR was sampled from a man between 18 and 29 years old with type 1 diabetes. The sequenced sample was naive CD4+ T cells from blood. The sample's cell subset or site label is to be understood as: true naive CD4+ T cells. The CDR3 loop reads CASTRTGGFF. The sequenced DNA is TGTGCCAGCACAAGGACAGGTGGGTTCTTC.